The rows below give T cell receptor beta chains drawn from one sample of a study of cytomegalovirus exposure and HLA in healthy donors. Data came from immunoSEQ multiplex PCR; TCRdb stores just in-frame clones and leaves some out. This table holds more than 80,000 clones, around 76% found once. Specimen: PBMCs. These receptors were taken from a human donor in good health. CDR3s include the opening cysteine and the closing phenylalanine or tryptophan. A D gene is named only where the DNA matches it firmly. A row's size may be missing; if present it is once, few, many or a size class.

D	size	J	V	DNA	CDR3
NA	NA	TRBJ2-3	TRBV19	TGTGCCAGTAGTATAGCGGGGTCCGATACGCAGTATTTT	CASSIAGSDTQYF
TRBD1	NA	TRBJ2-3	TRBV18	TGTGCCAGCTCACCAAACAGGGGAAACACAGATACGCAGTATTTT	CASSPNRGNTDTQYF
TRBD2	NA	TRBJ2-7	TRBV5-4	TGTGCCAGCAGCTTGGGGGTAGCGGGAGGTTTCCACGAGCAGTACTTC	CASSLGVAGGFHEQYF
TRBD1	NA	TRBJ1-2	TRBV4-1	TGCGCCAGCAGCTATGGGGACAGGGCGAAGGATTTCGGCTACACCTTC	CASSYGDRAKDFGYTF
TRBD1	NA	TRBJ1-1	TRBV10-3	TGTGCCATCAAGGACAGGGAGTGGTCGAATAACACTGAAGCTTTCTTT	CAIKDREWSNNTEAFF
TRBD1	NA	TRBJ1-1	TRBV4-2	TGTGCCAGCAGCCGACCCATCGGACAGGGAACTGCTGAAGCTTTCTTT	CASSRPIGQGTAEAFF
TRBD1	NA	TRBJ1-2	TRBV29-1	TGCAGCGTTGCGCCAGGGGGCGACTATGGCTACACCTTC	CSVAPGGDYGYTF
TRBD2	NA	TRBJ2-7	TRBV27	TGTGCCAGCAGTTTGGGACTAGAGCCCTACGAGCAGTACTTC	CASSLGLEPYEQYF
TRBD1	NA	TRBJ1-2	TRBV6-5	TGTGCCAGCAGTTACGTACAGGGGAATGGCTACACCTTC	CASSYVQGNGYTF
NA	NA	TRBJ2-1	TRBV5-1	TGCGCCAGCAGCTTGTCAGGGTTAACCTACAATGAGCAGTTCTTC	CASSLSGLTYNEQFF
NA	NA	TRBJ2-7	TRBV6-6	TGTGCCAGCAGTTACGCCATAATACAGGGCCACGAGCAGTACTTC	CASSYAIIQGHEQYF
NA	NA	TRBJ1-5	TRBV18	TGTGCCAGCTCACCTCCGGGGAATAGCAATCAGCCCCAGCATTTT	CASSPPGNSNQPQHF
NA	few	TRBJ1-5	TRBV19	TGTGCCAGTACCACAGTCTCCCAATCCTTTATCAATCAGCCCCAGCATTTT	CASTTVSQSFINQPQHF
TRBD2	NA	TRBJ2-7	TRBV30	TGTGCCTGGTCCAGACTAGCGGGAGGGCCCCGGGAGCAGTACTTC	CAWSRLAGGPREQYF
TRBD1	NA	TRBJ1-2	TRBV10-3	TGTGCCATCACGGACAGGGATCGCGGCTACACCTTC	CAITDRDRGYTF
NA	NA	TRBJ2-1	TRBV18	TGTGCCAGCTCACCTAGCACTTCTATTGGAAATGAGCAGTTCTTC	CASSPSTSIGNEQFF
TRBD1	NA	TRBJ2-6	TRBV5-1	TGCGCCAGCAGCCCGCTCGGGACAGGGGGCTCCGGGGCCAACGTCCTGACTTTC	CASSPLGTGGSGANVLTF
TRBD1	NA	TRBJ2-3	TRBV30	TGTGCCTGGAGAGGGGACAGGGGCACAGATACGCAGTATTTT	CAWRGDRGTDTQYF
TRBD1	few	TRBJ1-1	TRBV5-1	TGCGCCAGCAGCAGTCGACAGGGTCTCACTGAAGCTTTCTTT	CASSSRQGLTEAFF
NA	NA	TRBJ2-2	TRBV29-1	TGCAGCGTTGCCTGGCAAACGCACACCGGGGAGCTGTTTTTT	CSVAWQTHTGELFF
NA	NA	TRBJ2-1	TRBV5-1	TGCGCCAGCAGCCCGCAACACAGGGGGGGCAATGAGCAGTTCTTC	CASSPQHRGGNEQFF
NA	few	TRBJ2-2	TRBV14	TGTGCCAGCAGCCAAGATTTCGGCGGGGAGCTGTTTTTT	CASSQDFGGELFF
NA	NA	TRBJ1-3	TRBV19	TGTGCCAGTAGGCGTACTGGAAACACCATATATTTT	CASRRTGNTIYF
NA	NA	TRBJ1-1	TRBV6-1	TGTGCCAGCAGTGAAACAGTGAACACTGAAGCTTTCTTT	CASSETVNTEAFF
NA	NA	TRBJ1-1	TRBV7-6	TGTGCCAGCAGCTTGCAGATGAACACTGAAGCTTTCTTT	CASSLQMNTEAFF
TRBD2	NA	TRBJ2-3	TRBV6-1	TGTGCCAGCAATCCGCTAGCGGCGGCAGATACGCAGTATTTT	CASNPLAAADTQYF
TRBD2	NA	TRBJ2-3	TRBV6-1	TGTGCCCTCCTCGCCGGGGGGACGACAGATACGCAGTATTTT	CALLAGGTTDTQYF
TRBD1	NA	TRBJ1-1	TRBV4-3	TGCGCCAGCGGACGACAGGGGGCGGGTGGAGCTTTCTTT	CASGRQGAGGAFF
NA	NA	TRBJ1-6	TRBV6-1	TGTGCCAGCAAACATATCGGGGAATCGGGTTCACCCCTCCACTTT	CASKHIGESGSPLHF
TRBD1	NA	TRBJ1-1	TRBV18	TGTGCCAGCTCACCCGACAGGGACACTGAAGCTTTCTTT	CASSPDRDTEAFF
NA	NA	TRBJ2-1	TRBV7-9	TGTGCCAGCAGTAGCAGGTCGGGAGACAATGAGCAGTTCTTC	CASSSRSGDNEQFF
NA	NA	TRBJ1-2	TRBV4-1	TGCGCCAGCAGCCAAGCGGCGGTGAACTATGGCTACACCTTC	CASSQAAVNYGYTF